This T cell receptor (beta chain) was observed in a study of cytomegalovirus exposure and HLA in healthy donors. Study findings and constraints: The classifier reportedly diagnosed cytomegalovirus status with high specificity and sensitivity.

This clone was seen a few times. Its antigen remains unknown. Clones were read by immunoSEQ multiplex PCR, and TCRdb kept only the in-frame ones, dropping some. This sample has roughly 300,000 clones, with roughly 90% found just once. V lost 2 bases, J lost 4 bases, and 2 bases stayed unmatched. This CDR3 contains 14 residues. The V gene's germline CDR1 is MNHEY and CDR2 SMNVEV (reference sequence). This chain connects TRBV27 to TRBJ1-5; TRBD1 agrees at 7 bases. The clonotype originates from a woman in her late teens or twenties in good health and CMV-seronegative. Sequenced material: PBMCs. In nucleotides, the CDR3 is TGTGCCAGCAGTTTAAAGACAGGGAATCAGCCCCAGCATTTT. The encoded protein is CASSLKTGNQPQHF.